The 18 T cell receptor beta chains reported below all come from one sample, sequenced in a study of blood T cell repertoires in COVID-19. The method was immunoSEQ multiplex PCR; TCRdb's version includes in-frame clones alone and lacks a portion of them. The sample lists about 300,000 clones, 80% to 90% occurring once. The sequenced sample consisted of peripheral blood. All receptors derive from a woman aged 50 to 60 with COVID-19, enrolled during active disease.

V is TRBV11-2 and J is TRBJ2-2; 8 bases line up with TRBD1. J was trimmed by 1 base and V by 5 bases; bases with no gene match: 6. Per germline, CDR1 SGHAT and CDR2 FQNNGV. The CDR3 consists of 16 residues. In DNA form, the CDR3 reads TGTGCCAGCAGCCGATGGACAGGGCTGAACACCGGGGAGCTGTTTTTT. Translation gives CASSRWTGLNTGELFF.

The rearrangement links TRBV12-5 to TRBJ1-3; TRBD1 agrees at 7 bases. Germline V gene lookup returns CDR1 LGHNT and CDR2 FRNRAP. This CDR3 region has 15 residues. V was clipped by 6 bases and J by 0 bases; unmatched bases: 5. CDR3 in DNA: TGTGCTAGTGGGCCGGGACAGAGCTCTGGAAACACCATATATTTT. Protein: CASGPGQSSGNTIYF. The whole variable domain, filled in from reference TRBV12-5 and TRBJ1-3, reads DARVTQTPRHKVTEMGQEVTMRCQPILGHNTVFWYRQTMMQGLELLAYFRNRAPLDDSGMPKDRFSAEMPDATLATLKIQPSEPRDSAVYFCASGPGQSSGNTIYFGEGSWLTVV.

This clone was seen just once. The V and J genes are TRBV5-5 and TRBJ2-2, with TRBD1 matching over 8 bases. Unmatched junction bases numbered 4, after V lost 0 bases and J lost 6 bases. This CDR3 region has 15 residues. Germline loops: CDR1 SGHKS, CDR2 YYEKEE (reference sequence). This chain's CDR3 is CASSLGPGGSGELFF. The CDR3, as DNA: TGTGCCAGCAGCTTGGGCCCAGGGGGCTCCGGGGAGCTGTTTTTT. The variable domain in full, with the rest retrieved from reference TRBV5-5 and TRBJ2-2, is DAGVTQSPTHLIKTRGQQVTLRCSPISGHKSVSWYQQVLGQGPQFIFQYYEKEERGRGNFPDRFSARQFPNYSSELNVNALLLGDSALYLCASSLGPGGSGELFFGEGSRLTVL.

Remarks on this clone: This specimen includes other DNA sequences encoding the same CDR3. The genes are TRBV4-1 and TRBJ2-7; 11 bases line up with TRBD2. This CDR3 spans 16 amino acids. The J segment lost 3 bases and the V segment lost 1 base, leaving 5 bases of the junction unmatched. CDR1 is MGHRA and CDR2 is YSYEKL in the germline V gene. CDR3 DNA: TGCGCCAGCAGCCAAGCAACTAGCGGGAGTATCTACGAGCAGTACTTC. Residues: CASSQATSGSIYEQYF.

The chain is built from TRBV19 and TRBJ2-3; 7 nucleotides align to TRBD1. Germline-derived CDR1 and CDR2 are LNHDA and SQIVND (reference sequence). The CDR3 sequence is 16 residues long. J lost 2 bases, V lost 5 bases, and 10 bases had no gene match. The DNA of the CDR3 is TGTGCCAGTAGTCCGACGGACAGGCGTTCCACAGATACGCAGTATTTT. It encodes CASSPTDRRSTDTQYF.

The CDR3 coding sequence is TGTGCCAGCAGTTTTTTTGCAGGGGAGCGACCCCAGCATTTT. It codes for CASSFFAGERPQHF. The rearrangement uses TRBV27 and TRBJ1-5; tentative D call: TRBD1 (6 bases). The CDR3 runs to 14 residues. Germline loops: CDR1 MNHEY, CDR2 SMNVEV (reference sequence). Trimming cost V 3 bases and J 10 bases, with 16 bases left between them.

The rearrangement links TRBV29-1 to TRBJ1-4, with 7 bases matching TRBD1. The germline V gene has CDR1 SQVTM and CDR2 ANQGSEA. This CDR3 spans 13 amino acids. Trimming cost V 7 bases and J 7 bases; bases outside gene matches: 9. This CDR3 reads CSARQGFGEKLFF. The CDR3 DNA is TGCAGCGCTCGACAGGGTTTCGGTGAAAAACTGTTTTTT. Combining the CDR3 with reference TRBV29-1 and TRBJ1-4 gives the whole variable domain SAVISQKPSRDICQRGTSLTIQCQVDSQVTMMFWYRQQPGQSLTLIATANQGSEATYESGFVIDKFPISRPNLTFSTLTVSNMSPEDSSIYLCSARQGFGEKLFFGSGTQLSVL.

This CDR3 reads CASSQDGLAGQYF. CDR3 DNA: TGTGCCAGCAGCCAAGACGGGCTAGCGGGACAGTATTTT. The chain uses TRBV3-1 (or the pseudogene TRBV3-2) and TRBJ2-3, with 9 positions matching TRBD2. Germline trimming cut 0 bases from V and 12 bases from J; bases unmatched to any gene: 4. CDR1 LGHDT and CDR2 YNNKEL come from the germline V gene (reference sequence). This CDR3 is 13 amino acids long.

The CDR3 spells CASSVWTGGRDTQYF. The CDR3 DNA sequence: TGTGCCAGCAGCGTTTGGACAGGGGGCCGAGATACGCAGTATTTT. This chain uses TRBV9 with TRBJ2-3; TRBD1 matches at 11 bases. J lost 5 bases, V lost 2 bases, and 4 bases had no gene match. This CDR3 contains 15 residues. CDR1 SGDLS and CDR2 YYNGEE come from the germline V gene.

The CDR3 spells CASGSLAGGYEQYF. The CDR3 nucleotides are TGTGCCAGTGGAAGTCTAGCGGGTGGCTACGAGCAGTACTTC. J is TRBJ2-7 and V is TRBV2, with 8 bases that match TRBD2. The CDR3 contains 14 residues. The V gene end was trimmed by 9 bases and the J gene end by 3 bases; junction bases not matched to a gene: 10. Per the germline V gene, CDR1 is SNHLY and CDR2 is FYNNEI.

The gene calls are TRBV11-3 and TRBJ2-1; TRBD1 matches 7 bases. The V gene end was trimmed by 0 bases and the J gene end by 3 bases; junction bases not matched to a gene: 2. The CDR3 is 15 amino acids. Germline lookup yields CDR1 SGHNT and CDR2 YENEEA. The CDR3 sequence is CASSLDGTVYNEQFF. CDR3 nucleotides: TGTGCCAGCAGCTTAGACGGGACAGTCTACAATGAGCAGTTCTTC.

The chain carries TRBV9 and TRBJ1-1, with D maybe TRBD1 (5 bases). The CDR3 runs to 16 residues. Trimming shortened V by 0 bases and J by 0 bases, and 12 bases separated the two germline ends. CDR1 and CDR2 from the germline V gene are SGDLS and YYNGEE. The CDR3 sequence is CASSVDPLGVNTEAFF. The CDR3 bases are TGTGCCAGCAGCGTAGATCCCCTAGGGGTGAACACTGAAGCTTTCTTT.

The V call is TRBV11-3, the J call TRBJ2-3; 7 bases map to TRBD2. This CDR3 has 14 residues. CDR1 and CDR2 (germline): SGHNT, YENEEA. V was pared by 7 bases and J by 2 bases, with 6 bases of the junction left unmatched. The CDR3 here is CASNVAGATDTQYF. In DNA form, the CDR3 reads TGTGCCAGCAACGTGGCGGGAGCCACAGATACGCAGTATTTT.

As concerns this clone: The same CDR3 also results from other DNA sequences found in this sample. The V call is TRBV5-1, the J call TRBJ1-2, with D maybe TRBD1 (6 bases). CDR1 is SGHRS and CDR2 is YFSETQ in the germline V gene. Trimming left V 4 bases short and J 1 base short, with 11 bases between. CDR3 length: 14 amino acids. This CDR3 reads CASSLQDSNYGYTF. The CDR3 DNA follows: TGCGCCAGCAGCCTGCAGGACAGTAACTATGGCTACACCTTC.

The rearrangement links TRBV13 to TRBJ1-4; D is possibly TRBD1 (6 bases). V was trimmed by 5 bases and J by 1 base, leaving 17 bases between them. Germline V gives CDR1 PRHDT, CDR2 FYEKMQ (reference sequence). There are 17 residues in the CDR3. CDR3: CASSQGPNGGTNEKLFF. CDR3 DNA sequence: TGTGCCAGCAGCCAGGGGCCGAATGGAGGAACTAATGAAAAACTGTTTTTT.

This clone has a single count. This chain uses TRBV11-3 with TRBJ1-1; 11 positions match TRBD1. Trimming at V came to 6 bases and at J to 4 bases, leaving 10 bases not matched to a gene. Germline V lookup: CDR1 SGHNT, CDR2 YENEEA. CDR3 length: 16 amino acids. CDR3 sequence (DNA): TGTGCCAGCAGGTATGGACAGGGGGCAACCGGCACTGAAGCTTTCTTT. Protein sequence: CASRYGQGATGTEAFF.

CDR3 residues: CASSVVSGSYNEQFF. The DNA of the CDR3 is TGTGCCAGCAGCGTAGTGTCCGGTTCCTACAATGAGCAGTTCTTC. The rearrangement uses TRBV9 and TRBJ2-1; D not certain. Trimming removed 0 bases at V and 1 base at J, with 8 bases between. Germline CDR1 and CDR2: SGDLS and YYNGEE. This CDR3 comprises 15 residues.

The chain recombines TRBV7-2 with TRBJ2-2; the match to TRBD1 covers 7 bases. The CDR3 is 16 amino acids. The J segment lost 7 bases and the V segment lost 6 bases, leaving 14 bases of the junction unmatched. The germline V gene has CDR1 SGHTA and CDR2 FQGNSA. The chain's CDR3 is CASRIFPTGLNGELFF. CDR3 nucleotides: TGTGCCAGCAGGATATTCCCGACAGGGTTAAACGGGGAGCTGTTTTTT.